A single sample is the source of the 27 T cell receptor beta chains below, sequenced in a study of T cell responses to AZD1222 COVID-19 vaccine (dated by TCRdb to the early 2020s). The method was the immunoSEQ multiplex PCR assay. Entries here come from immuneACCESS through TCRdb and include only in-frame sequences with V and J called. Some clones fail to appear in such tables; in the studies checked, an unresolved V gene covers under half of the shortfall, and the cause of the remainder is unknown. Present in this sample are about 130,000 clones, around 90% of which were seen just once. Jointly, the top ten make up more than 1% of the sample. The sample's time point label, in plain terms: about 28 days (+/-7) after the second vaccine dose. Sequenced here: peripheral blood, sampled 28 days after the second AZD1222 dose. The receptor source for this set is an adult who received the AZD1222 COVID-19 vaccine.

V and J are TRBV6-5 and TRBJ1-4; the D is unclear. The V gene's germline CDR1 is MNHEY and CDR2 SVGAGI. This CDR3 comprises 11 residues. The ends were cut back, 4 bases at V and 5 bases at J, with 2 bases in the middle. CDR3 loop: CASSFNEKLFF. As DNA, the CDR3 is TGTGCCAGCAGTTTCAATGAAAAACTGTTTTTT.

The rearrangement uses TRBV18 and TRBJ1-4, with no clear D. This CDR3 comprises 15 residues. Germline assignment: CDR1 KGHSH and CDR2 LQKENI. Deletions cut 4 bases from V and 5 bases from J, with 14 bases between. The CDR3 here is CASSRAVLSNEKLFF. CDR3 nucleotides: TGTGCCAGCTCACGCGCGGTATTATCGAATGAAAAACTGTTTTTT. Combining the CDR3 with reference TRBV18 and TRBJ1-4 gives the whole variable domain NAGVMQNPRHLVRRRGQEARLRCSPMKGHSHVYWYRQLPEEGLKFMVYLQKENIIDESGMPKERFSAEFPKEGPSILRIQQVVRGDSAAYFCASSRAVLSNEKLFFGSGTQLSVL.

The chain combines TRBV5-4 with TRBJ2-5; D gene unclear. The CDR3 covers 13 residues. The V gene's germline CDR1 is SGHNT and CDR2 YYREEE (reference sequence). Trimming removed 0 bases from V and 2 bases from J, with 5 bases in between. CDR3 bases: TGTGCCAGCAGCTTGGGGAAGCAAGAGACCCAGTACTTC. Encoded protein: CASSLGKQETQYF. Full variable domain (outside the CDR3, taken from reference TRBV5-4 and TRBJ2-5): ETGVTQSPTHLIKTRGQQVTLRCSSQSGHNTVSWYQQALGQGPQFIFQYYREEENGRGNFPPRFSGLQFPNYSSELNVNALELDDSALYLCASSLGKQETQYFGPGTRLLVL.

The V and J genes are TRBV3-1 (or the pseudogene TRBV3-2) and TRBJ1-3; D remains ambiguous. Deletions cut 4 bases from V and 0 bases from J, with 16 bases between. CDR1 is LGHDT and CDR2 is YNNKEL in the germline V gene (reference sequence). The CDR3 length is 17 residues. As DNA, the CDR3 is TGTGCCAGCAGCCTTACTCCCGTTCCGAGCTCTGGAAACACCATATATTTT. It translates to CASSLTPVPSSGNTIYF.

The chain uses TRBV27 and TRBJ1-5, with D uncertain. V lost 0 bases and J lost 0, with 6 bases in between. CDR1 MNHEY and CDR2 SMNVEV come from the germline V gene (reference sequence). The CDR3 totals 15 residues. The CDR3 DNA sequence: TGTGCCAGCAGTTTATCGCGGTATAGCAATCAGCCCCAGCATTTT. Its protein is CASSLSRYSNQPQHF.

CDR3 sequence reads: CASNLGLSTDTQYF. DNA of the CDR3: TGTGCCAGTAACCTCGGGCTTTCCACAGATACGCAGTATTTT. This chain uses TRBV19 with TRBJ2-3; no reliable D call. There are 14 residues in the CDR3. Germline V gives CDR1 LNHDA, CDR2 SQIVND (reference sequence). V gave up 7 bases and J gave up 2 bases, with 13 bases separating them.

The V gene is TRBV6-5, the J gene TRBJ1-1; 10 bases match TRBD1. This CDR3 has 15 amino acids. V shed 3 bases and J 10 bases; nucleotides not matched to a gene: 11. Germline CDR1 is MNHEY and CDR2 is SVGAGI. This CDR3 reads CASSYISDRGVRAFF. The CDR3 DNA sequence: TGTGCCAGCAGTTATATTTCGGACAGGGGGGTTCGAGCTTTCTTT.

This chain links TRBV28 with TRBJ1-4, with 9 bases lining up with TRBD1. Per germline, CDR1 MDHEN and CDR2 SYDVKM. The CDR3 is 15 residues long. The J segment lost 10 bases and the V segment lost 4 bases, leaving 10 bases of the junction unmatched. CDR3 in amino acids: CASSSAGQGLGKLFF. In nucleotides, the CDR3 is TGTGCCAGCAGTTCAGCGGGACAGGGATTGGGAAAACTGTTTTTT.

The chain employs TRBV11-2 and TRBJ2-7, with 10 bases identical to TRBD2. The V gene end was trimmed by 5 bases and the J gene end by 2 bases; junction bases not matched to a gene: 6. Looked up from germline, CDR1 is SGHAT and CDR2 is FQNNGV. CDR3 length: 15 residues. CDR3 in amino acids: CASSIASGGPYEQYF. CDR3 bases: TGTGCCAGCAGCATTGCTAGCGGGGGACCCTACGAGCAGTACTTC. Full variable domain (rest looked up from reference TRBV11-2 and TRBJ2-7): EAGVAQSPRYKIIEKRQSVAFWCNPISGHATLYWYQQILGQGPKLLIQFQNNGVVDDSQLPKDRFSAERLKGVDSTLKIQPAKLEDSAVYLCASSIASGGPYEQYFGPGTRLTVT.

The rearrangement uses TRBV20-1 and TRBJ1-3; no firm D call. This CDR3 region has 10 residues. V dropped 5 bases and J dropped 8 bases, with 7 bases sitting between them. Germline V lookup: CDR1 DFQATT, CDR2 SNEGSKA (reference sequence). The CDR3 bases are TGCAGTGCTGCGACGGACACCATATATTTT. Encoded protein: CSAATDTIYF.

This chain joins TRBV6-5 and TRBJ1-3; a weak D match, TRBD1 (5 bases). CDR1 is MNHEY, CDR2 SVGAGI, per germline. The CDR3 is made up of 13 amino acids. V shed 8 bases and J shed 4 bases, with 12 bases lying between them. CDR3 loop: CASQGGNGNTIYF. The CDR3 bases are TGTGCCAGCCAGGGCGGCAACGGAAACACCATATATTTT.

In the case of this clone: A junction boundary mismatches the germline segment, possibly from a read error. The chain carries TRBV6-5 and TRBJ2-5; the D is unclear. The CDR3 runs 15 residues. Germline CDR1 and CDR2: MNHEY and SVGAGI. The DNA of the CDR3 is TGTACCAGCAGTTACTCGTTCAGGTCCCAAGAGACCCAGTACTTC. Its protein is CTSSYSFRSQETQYF.

CDR3 amino acids: CASSYYVLAGGPAEDEQFF. In nucleotides, the CDR3 is TGTGCCAGCAGTTATTACGTACTAGCGGGAGGGCCCGCTGAGGATGAGCAGTTCTTC. The chain employs TRBV6-2 or TRBV6-3 and TRBJ2-1, with 13 bases lining up with TRBD2. The ends lost 3 bases at V and 8 bases at J; junction bases unmatched: 16. This CDR3 has 19 amino acids. From germline, CDR1 is MNHEY and CDR2 SVGEGT.

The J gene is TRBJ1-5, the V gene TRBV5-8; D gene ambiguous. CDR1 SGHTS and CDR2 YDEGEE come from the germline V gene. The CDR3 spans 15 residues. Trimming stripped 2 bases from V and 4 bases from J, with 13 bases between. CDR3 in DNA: TGTGCCAGCAGCTTCTCCAACCGAGCTAATCAGCCCCAGCATTTT. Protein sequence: CASSFSNRANQPQHF.

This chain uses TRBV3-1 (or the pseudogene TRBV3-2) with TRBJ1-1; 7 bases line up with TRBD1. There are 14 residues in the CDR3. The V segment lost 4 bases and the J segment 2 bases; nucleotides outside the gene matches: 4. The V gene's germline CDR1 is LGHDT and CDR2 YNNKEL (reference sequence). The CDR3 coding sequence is TGTGCCAGCAGCCTCCAGGGGGATAACACTGAAGCTTTCTTT. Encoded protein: CASSLQGDNTEAFF.

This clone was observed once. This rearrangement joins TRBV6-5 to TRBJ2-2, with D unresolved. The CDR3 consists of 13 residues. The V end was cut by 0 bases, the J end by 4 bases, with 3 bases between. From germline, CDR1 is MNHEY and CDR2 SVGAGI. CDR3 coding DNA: TGTGCCAGCAGTTACTCTCCCACCGGGGAGCTGTTTTTT. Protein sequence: CASSYSPTGELFF.

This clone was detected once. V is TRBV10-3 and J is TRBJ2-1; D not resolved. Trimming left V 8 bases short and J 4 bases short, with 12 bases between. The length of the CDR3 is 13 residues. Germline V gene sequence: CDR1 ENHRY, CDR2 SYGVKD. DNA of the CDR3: TGTGCCATCGGGCAAGGGCAGTACAATGAGCAGTTCTTC. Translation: CAIGQGQYNEQFF.

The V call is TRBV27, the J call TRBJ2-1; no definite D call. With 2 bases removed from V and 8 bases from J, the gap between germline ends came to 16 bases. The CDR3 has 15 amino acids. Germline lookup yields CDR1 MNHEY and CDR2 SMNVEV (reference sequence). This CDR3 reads CASSLIGQGRDEQFF. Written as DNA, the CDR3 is TGTGCCAGCAGTTTAATAGGCCAAGGACGGGATGAGCAGTTCTTC.

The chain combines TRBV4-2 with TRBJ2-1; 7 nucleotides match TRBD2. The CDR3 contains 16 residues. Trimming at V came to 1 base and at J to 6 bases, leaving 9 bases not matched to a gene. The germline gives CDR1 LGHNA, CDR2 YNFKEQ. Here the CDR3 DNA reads TGTGCCAGCAGCCAAGTTTGGCGGGAGCGTGGCAATGAGCAGTTCTTC. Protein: CASSQVWRERGNEQFF.

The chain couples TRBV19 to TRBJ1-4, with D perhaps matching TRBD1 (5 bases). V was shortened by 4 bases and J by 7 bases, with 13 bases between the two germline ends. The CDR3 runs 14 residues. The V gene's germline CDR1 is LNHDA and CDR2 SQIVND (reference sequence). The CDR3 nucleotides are TGTGCCAGTAGTAAACAGGTCTGGGGTGAAAAACTGTTTTTT. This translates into CASSKQVWGEKLFF.

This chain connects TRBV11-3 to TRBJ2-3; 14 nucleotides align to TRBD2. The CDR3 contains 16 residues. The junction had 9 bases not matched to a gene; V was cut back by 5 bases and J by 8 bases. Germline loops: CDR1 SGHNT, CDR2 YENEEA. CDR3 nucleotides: TGTGCCAGCAGCCGAGGGACTAGCGGGAGAGGGGGTACGCAGTATTTT. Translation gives CASSRGTSGRGGTQYF.

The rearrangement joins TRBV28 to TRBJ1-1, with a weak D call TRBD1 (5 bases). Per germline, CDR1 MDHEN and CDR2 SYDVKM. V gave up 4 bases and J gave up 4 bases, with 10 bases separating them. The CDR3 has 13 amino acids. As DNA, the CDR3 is TGTGCCAGCAGTTATCAGGGCCCCACTGAAGCTTTCTTT. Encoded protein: CASSYQGPTEAFF.

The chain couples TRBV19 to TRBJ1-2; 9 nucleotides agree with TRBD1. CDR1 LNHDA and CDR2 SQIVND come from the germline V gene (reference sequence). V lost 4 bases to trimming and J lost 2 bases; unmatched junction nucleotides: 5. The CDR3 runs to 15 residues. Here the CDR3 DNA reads TGTGCCAGTAGTACCCCGGGACAGGGAAACTATGGCTACACCTTC. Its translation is CASSTPGQGNYGYTF.

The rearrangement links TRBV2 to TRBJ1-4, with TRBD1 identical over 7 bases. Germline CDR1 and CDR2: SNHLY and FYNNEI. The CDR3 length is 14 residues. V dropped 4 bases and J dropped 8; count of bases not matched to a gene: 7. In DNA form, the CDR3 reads TGTGCCAGCAGTGGACAGGGAGTAAGGGAAAAACTGTTTTTT. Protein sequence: CASSGQGVREKLFF. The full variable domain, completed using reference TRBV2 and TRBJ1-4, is EPEVTQTPSHQVTQMGQEVILRCVPISNHLYFYWYRQILGQKVEFLVSFYNNEISEKSEIFDDQFSVERPDGSNFTLKIRSTKLEDSAMYFCASSGQGVREKLFFGSGTQLSVL.

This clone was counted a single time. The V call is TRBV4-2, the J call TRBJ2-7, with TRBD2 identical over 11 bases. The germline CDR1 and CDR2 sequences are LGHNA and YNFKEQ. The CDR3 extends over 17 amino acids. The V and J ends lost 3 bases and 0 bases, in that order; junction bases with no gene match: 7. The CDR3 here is CASSHGLAGVYSYEQYF. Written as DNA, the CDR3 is TGTGCCAGCAGCCATGGACTAGCGGGTGTCTACTCCTACGAGCAGTACTTC.

DNA of the CDR3: TGTGCCAGCAGCCCTAGGTCCTTTACTGGAAACACCATATATTTT. Translating it yields CASSPRSFTGNTIYF. The chain joins TRBV28 to TRBJ1-3; no definite D call. The CDR3 is 15 amino acids. Germline V lookup: CDR1 MDHEN, CDR2 SYDVKM. Trimming removed 6 bases at V and 2 bases at J, with 14 bases between.

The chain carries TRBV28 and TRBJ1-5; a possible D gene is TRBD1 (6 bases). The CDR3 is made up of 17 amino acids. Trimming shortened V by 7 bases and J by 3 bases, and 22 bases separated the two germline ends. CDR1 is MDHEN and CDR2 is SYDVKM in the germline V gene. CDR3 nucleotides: TGTGCCAGCACAACTCGGAGGGGGGCTTTATCCAATCAGCCCCAGCATTTT. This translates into CASTTRRGALSNQPQHF.